Listed below are T cell receptor beta chains from one sample, sequenced in a study of control samples from healthy donors and cancer patients. Sequencing used immunoSEQ multiplex PCR; TCRdb keeps in-frame clones, though not all of them. The sample carries about 220,000 clones, roughly 94% recorded once. Sequencing used blood. These receptor sequences come from a man between 45 and 60 years old in good health. The CDR3 runs from the conserved cysteine through the conserved F or W. The order of the fields is D gene, V gene, clone size, J gene, CDR3 DNA, CDR3 protein. The D gene is left open where the match is weak. Expanded clones get a size class; other rows say once, few or many, or leave the size out.

>TRBD1|TRBV7-2|NA|TRBJ1-2
TGTGCCAGCAGCTTTTATAGGACAGGGGGAGTGAGTGGCTACACCTTC
CASSFYRTGGVSGYTF
>TRBD1|TRBV19|once|TRBJ1-4
TGTGCCAGTAGTATAGGGACAGGGAACGAAAAACTGTTTTTT
CASSIGTGNEKLFF
>NA|TRBV18|NA|TRBJ1-4
TGTGCCAGCTCCCCTCAAGGGGTTGCTAATGAAAAACTGTTTTTT
CASSPQGVANEKLFF
>NA|TRBV2|NA|TRBJ2-7
TGTGCCAGCATGTTAGACCGGGCCTACGAGCAGTACTTC
CASMLDRAYEQYF
>NA|TRBV27|NA|TRBJ1-4
TGTGCCAGCAGTCCTGATTATTCGACTGTGGGCTATAATGAAAAACTGTTTTTT
CASSPDYSTVGYNEKLFF
>NA|TRBV5-1|NA|TRBJ1-1
TGCGCCAGCAGCTTGGCGGGGGCCGACACTGAAGCTTTCTTT
CASSLAGADTEAFF
>TRBD2|TRBV27|once|TRBJ2-1
TGTGCCAGCAGTCTGGCGGGAGAGCTCTCCTACAATGAGCAGTTCTTC
CASSLAGELSYNEQFF
>NA|TRBV18|NA|TRBJ2-6
TGTGCCAGCTCACCGTCCGCCGGGGCCAACGTCCTGACTTTC
CASSPSAGANVLTF
>NA|TRBV6-5|once|TRBJ1-5
TGTGCCAGCAGTCTGGGGGTGAACGGCAATCAGCCCCAGCATTTT
CASSLGVNGNQPQHF
>NA|TRBV9|NA|TRBJ2-3
TGTGCCAGCAGCGTTTGGACAGGGAGGGGGACAACAGATACGCAGTATTTT
CASSVWTGRGTTDTQYF
>NA|TRBV5-6|once|TRBJ1-2
TGTGCCAGCAGCAATCTATGGAGCTACACCTTC
CASSNLWSYTF
>NA|TRBV3-1/TRBV3-2|NA|TRBJ1-3
TGTGCCAGCAGCCAAGATTTGCTGATGTTTTCCGGAAACACCATATATTTT
CASSQDLLMFSGNTIYF
>NA|TRBV7-3|NA|TRBJ1-6
TGTGCCAGCAGCTTTGGAGGAGTAAATTCACCCCTCCACTTT
CASSFGGVNSPLHF
>NA|TRBV20-1|once|TRBJ1-5
TGCAGTGCTAGTGCTGAAAACGTAGGTCAGCCCCAGCATTTT
CSASAENVGQPQHF
>TRBD1|TRBV6-5|once|TRBJ1-2
TGTGCCAGCAGTTACGGGACAGGGAGTCCTAGCTATGGCTACACCTTC
CASSYGTGSPSYGYTF
>TRBD2|TRBV3-1/TRBV3-2|NA|TRBJ2-1
TGTGCCAGCAGCCGAGCGGGGAGCTCCTACAATGAGCAGTTCTTC
CASSRAGSSYNEQFF
>TRBD1|TRBV5-1|NA|TRBJ2-7
TGCGCCAGCAGCTTGGATTTACAGGGGGCCGGCGAGCAGTACTTC
CASSLDLQGAGEQYF
>NA|TRBV15|once|TRBJ1-3
TGTGCCACCAGCAGAGACGGCAGCTCTGGAAACACCATATATTTT
CATSRDGSSGNTIYF
>TRBD1|TRBV7-2|NA|TRBJ2-2
TGTGCCAGCAGCTTAGGGACAGGGGCCACCGGGGAGCTGTTTTTT
CASSLGTGATGELFF
>NA|TRBV12-3/TRBV12-4|NA|TRBJ1-2
TGTGCCAGCAGTTTCGGGACTAACTATGGCTACACCTTC
CASSFGTNYGYTF
>NA|TRBV9|NA|TRBJ2-7
TGTGCCAGCAGCGCGACAATCTCGGGCGAGCAGTACTTC
CASSATISGEQYF
>NA|TRBV5-1|NA|TRBJ2-1
TGCGCCAGCAGCTTGGAGGTAGATTACAATGAGCAGTTCTTC
CASSLEVDYNEQFF
>NA|TRBV10-1|NA|TRBJ1-6
TGCGCCAGCAGTGAGCCTGTCGCGGGTGGGTCCTATAATTCACCCCTCCACTTT
CASSEPVAGGSYNSPLHF
>NA|TRBV5-6|NA|TRBJ2-1
TGTGCCAGCAGCTTGGATCCCCTGGGGAATTACAATGAGCAGTTCTTC
CASSLDPLGNYNEQFF
>NA|TRBV7-9|NA|TRBJ2-7
TGTGCCAGCAGCTTAGTTGCAGACGCCTACGAGCAGTACTTC
CASSLVADAYEQYF
>TRBD2|TRBV18|NA|TRBJ2-2
TGTGCCAGCTCACCCCAAAGGGAGGGCACCGGGGAGCTGTTTTTT
CASSPQREGTGELFF
>TRBD1|TRBV6-6|NA|TRBJ1-2
TGTGCCGCCACGGGACAGATCTATGGCTACACCTTC
CAATGQIYGYTF
>NA|TRBV7-2|few|TRBJ1-3
TGTGCCAGCAGCTTGGGACCTTTAAGCTCTGGAAACACCATATATTTT
CASSLGPLSSGNTIYF
>NA|TRBV4-1|NA|TRBJ1-2
TGCGCCAGCAGCCAAGAATCGGGGGCGTACTATGGCTACACCTTC
CASSQESGAYYGYTF
>NA|TRBV10-3|once|TRBJ1-4
TGTGCCATCAGTGAAAGGGGGGAAAAACTGTTTTTT
CAISERGEKLFF
>TRBD1|TRBV9|once|TRBJ1-1
TGTGCCAGCAGACCAGGGGGACTCGTGAACACTGAAGCTTTCTTT
CASRPGGLVNTEAFF
>NA|TRBV9|NA|TRBJ1-1
TGTGCCAGCAGCGCCGGGACGGATGTAAACACTGAAGCTTTCTTT
CASSAGTDVNTEAFF
>NA|TRBV6-2/TRBV6-3|NA|TRBJ2-7
TGTGCCAGCAGTTACGGCCGGAGCTCCTACGAGCAGTACTTC
CASSYGRSSYEQYF
>NA|TRBV24-1|NA|TRBJ2-5
TGTGCCACCTCCAATCCAGGGGCGGAGACCCAGTACTTC
CATSNPGAETQYF
>NA|TRBV6-2/TRBV6-3|NA|TRBJ2-7
TGTGCCAGCAGTCTGGACGGGTCCAAAGCTTTCTACGAGCAGTACTTC
CASSLDGSKAFYEQYF
>TRBD1|TRBV2|NA|TRBJ1-1
TGTGCCAGCAGTGACCACAGGGGGAACACTGAAGCTTTCTTT
CASSDHRGNTEAFF
>NA|TRBV9|NA|TRBJ2-1
TGTGCCAGCAGCGTAGTCGCGGGGTCCTACAATGAGCAGTTCTTC
CASSVVAGSYNEQFF
>TRBD1|TRBV5-6|once|TRBJ1-1
TGTGCCAGCAGCTTGGGCCGGGACAGGGTGAACACTGAAGCTTTCTTT
CASSLGRDRVNTEAFF
>NA|TRBV18|NA|TRBJ1-2
TGTGCCAGCTCACCAGGCCCCTCCCCCGACAACTATGGCTACACCTTC
CASSPGPSPDNYGYTF
>TRBD2|TRBV11-2|NA|TRBJ2-1
TGTGCCAGCAGCCCTAATAGCGGGGGGGACAATGAGCAGTTCTTC
CASSPNSGGDNEQFF
>NA|TRBV25-1|NA|TRBJ2-1
TGTGCCAGCACCGAAGGAGGCGGATACAATGAGCAGTTCTTC
CASTEGGGYNEQFF
>NA|TRBV5-1|NA|TRBJ2-3
TGCGCCAGCAGCTCAGCCGACTCTGCTAAGAGGTATTTT
CASSSADSAKRYF
>NA|TRBV9|NA|TRBJ2-7
TGTGCCAGCAGTCCCCCAGGAACTTCGGTCGAGCAGTACTTC
CASSPPGTSVEQYF
>NA|TRBV28|NA|TRBJ1-6
TGTGCCAGCAGTTTAATGGCGGGAGGCTCCTATAATTCACCCCTCCACTTT
CASSLMAGGSYNSPLHF
>NA|TRBV21-1|NA|TRBJ1-1
TGTGCCAGCAGCGATACACAGGGGTCTGAAGCTTTCTTT
CASSDTQGSEAFF
>TRBD1|TRBV11-2|NA|TRBJ2-1
TGTGCCAGCAGCTTAAGAGGCCAGGGGGCACGATATGAGCAGTTCTTC
CASSLRGQGARYEQFF
>NA|TRBV28|NA|TRBJ2-7
TGTGCCAGCAGCTCACAGGGCACCAACTCCTACGAGCAGTACTTC
CASSSQGTNSYEQYF
>NA|TRBV2|NA|TRBJ2-5
TGTGCCAGCGTAAGGGACCTGGAAGAGACCCAGTACTTC
CASVRDLEETQYF
>TRBD1|TRBV2|NA|TRBJ1-1
TGTGCCAGCAGTTCCGGGACAGGGGGCGCTGAAGCTTTCTTT
CASSSGTGGAEAFF
>NA|TRBV12-3/TRBV12-4|NA|TRBJ1-4
TGTGCCAGCAGTTTGTGGGCTAATGAAAAACTGTTTTTT
CASSLWANEKLFF
>TRBD2|TRBV2|NA|TRBJ2-2
TGTGCCAGCACCCTCACGGGAGGGCCCCCGGCCGGGGAGCTGTTTTTT
CASTLTGGPPAGELFF
>NA|TRBV29-1|NA|TRBJ1-5
TGCAGCGTGAGGGCGGGGAACTACAATCAGCCCCAGCATTTT
CSVRAGNYNQPQHF
>NA|TRBV15|NA|TRBJ2-7
TGTGCCACCAGCAGAGAGGTCCTCGCTCTATACGAGCAGTACTTC
CATSREVLALYEQYF
>NA|TRBV18|NA|TRBJ1-1
TGTGCCAGCTCGGATAACATTGGGGGTGACACTGAAGCTTTCTTT
CASSDNIGGDTEAFF
>NA|TRBV6-6|NA|TRBJ1-5
TGTGCCAGCACCCATTATGATCAGCCCCAGCATTTT
CASTHYDQPQHF
>TRBD1|TRBV7-2|NA|TRBJ2-7
TGTGCCAGCAGCCGGACAGGGCCGACCCTTAGGGAGCAGTACTTC
CASSRTGPTLREQYF
>NA|TRBV9|NA|TRBJ1-1
TGTGCCAGCAGCGTAGGTCCAGGGATTGGCACTGAAGCTTTCTTT
CASSVGPGIGTEAFF
>NA|TRBV4-3|NA|TRBJ2-1
TGCGCCAGCAGCCACCTAATCGATGAGGTAGAGTTCTTC
CASSHLIDEVEFF
>TRBD2|TRBV24-1|once|TRBJ2-5
TGTGCCACCAGTTCCGGAAGCGGGGGATTCCAAGAGACCCAGTACTTC
CATSSGSGGFQETQYF
>NA|TRBV7-9|NA|TRBJ2-5
TGTGCCAGCAGCTTATCGGCAAGGGGGGGCCAAGAGACCCAGTACTTC
CASSLSARGGQETQYF